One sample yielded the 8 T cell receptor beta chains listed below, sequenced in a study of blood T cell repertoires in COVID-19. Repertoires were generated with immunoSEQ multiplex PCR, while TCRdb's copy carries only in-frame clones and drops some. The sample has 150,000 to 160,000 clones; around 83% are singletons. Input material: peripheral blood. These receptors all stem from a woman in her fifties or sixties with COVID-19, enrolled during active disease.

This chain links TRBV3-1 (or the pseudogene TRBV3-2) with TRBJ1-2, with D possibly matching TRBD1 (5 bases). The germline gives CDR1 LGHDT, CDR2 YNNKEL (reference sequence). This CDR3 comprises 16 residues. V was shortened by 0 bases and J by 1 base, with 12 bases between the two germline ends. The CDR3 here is CASSQDGPGGNYGYTF. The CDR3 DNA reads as TGTGCCAGCAGCCAAGATGGTCCCGGGGGTAACTATGGCTACACCTTC.

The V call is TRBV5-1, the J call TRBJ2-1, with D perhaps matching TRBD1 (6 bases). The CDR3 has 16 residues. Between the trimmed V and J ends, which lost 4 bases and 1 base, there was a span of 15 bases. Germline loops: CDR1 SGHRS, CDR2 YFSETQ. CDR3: CASSRVGARSYNEQFF. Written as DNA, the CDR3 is TGCGCCAGCAGCCGGGTGGGGGCGCGGTCCTACAATGAGCAGTTCTTC.

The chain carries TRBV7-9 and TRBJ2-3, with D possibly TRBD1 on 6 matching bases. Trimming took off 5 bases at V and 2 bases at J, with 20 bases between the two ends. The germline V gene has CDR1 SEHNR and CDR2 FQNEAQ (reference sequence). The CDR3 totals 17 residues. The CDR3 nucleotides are TGTGCCAGCAGCCACCCCGGCCGGGACACTTTCACAGATACGCAGTATTTT. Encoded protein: CASSHPGRDTFTDTQYF.

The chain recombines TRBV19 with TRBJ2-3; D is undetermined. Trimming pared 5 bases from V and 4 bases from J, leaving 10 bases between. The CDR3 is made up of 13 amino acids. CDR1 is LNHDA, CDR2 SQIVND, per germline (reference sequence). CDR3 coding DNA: TGTGCCAGTAGTCCCATGCCGGCAGATACGCAGTATTTT. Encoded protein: CASSPMPADTQYF.

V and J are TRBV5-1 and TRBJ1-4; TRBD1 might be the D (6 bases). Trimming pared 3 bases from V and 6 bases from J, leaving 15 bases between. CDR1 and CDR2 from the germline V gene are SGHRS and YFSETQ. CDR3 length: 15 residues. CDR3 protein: CASSSRGGVDEKLFF. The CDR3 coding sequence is TGCGCCAGCAGCTCGAGGGGGGGCGTGGATGAAAAACTGTTTTTT.

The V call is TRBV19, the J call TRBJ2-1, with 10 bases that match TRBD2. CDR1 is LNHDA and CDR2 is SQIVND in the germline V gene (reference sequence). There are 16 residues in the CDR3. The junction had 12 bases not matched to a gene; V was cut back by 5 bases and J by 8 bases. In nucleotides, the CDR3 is TGTGCCAGTAGTTCCCGTTCTAGCGGGAGTCCAGATGAGCAGTTCTTC. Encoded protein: CASSSRSSGSPDEQFF.

CDR3 DNA: TGCGCCAGCAGCTTCAAAGGGGCGGGAACTATCCACGAGCAGTACTTC. Translated: CASSFKGAGTIHEQYF. J is TRBJ2-7 and V is TRBV5-1; possible D gene TRBD2, 6 bases. Germline lookup yields CDR1 SGHRS and CDR2 YFSETQ. V gave up 2 bases and J gave up 5 bases, with 20 bases separating them. This CDR3 spans 16 amino acids.

CDR3 loop: CASGTGAGEQYV. CDR3 nucleotide sequence: TGTGCCAGTGGAACAGGGGCAGGAGAGCAGTACGTC. The J gene is TRBJ2-7, the V gene TRBV19; 7 nucleotides align to TRBD1. The ends lost 8 bases at V and 7 bases at J; junction bases unmatched: 8. This CDR3 has 12 amino acids. Germline assignment: CDR1 LNHDA and CDR2 SQIVND (reference sequence).